The present entry profiles one TCR beta chain with its context. This entry belongs to a study of T cell responses to AZD1222 COVID-19 vaccine. Data came from immunoSEQ multiplex PCR; TCRdb stores just in-frame clones and leaves some out. Found here are some 150,000 clones, approximately 93% of them singletons; the top ten hold 0.85% to 0.95%. The sequence came from an adult in good health. The sample here was peripheral blood, taken on day 0 of MenACWY control vaccination.

The chain's CDR3 is CASSPYGLAGALAPETQYF. The DNA of the CDR3 is TGTGCCAGCAGCCCCTATGGGCTAGCGGGGGCCCTTGCTCCGGAGACCCAGTACTTC. This rearrangement joins TRBV7-3 to TRBJ2-5, with 10 bases matching TRBD2. The germline CDR1 and CDR2 sequences are SGHTA and FQGTGA. The junction had 20 bases not matched to a gene; V was cut back by 5 bases and J by 5 bases. CDR3 length equals 19 residues.